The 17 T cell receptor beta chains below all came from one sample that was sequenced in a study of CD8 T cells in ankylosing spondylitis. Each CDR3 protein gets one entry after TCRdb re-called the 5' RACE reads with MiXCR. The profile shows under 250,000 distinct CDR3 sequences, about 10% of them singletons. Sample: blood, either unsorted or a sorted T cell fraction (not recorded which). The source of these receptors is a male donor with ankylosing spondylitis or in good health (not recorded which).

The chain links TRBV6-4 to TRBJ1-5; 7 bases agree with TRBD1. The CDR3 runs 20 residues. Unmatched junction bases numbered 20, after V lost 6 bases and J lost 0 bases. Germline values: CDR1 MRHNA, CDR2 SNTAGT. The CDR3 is CASSAANLRGNGHSNQPQHF. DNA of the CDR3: TGTGCCAGCAGCGCCGCCAACCTCAGGGGGAACGGGCATAGCAATCAGCCCCAGCATTTT.

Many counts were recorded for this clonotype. CDR3 loop: CASSKRTGEGVNQPQHF. The CDR3 DNA follows: TGTGCCAGCAGCAAACGAACAGGTGAGGGGGTGAATCAGCCCCAGCATTTT. The chain has TRBV21-1 and TRBJ1-5; no DNA check was done on the table's D call, TRBD1. TRBV21-1 is assigned pseudogene status. The length of the CDR3 is 17 residues.

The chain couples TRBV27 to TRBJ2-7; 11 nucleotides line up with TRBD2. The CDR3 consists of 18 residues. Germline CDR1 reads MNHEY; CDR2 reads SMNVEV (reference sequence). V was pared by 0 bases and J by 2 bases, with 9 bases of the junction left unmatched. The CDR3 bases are TGTGCCAGCAGTTTATCCGGGACTAGCGGCGGAACAACCTACGAGCAGTACTTC. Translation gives CASSLSGTSGGTTYEQYF.

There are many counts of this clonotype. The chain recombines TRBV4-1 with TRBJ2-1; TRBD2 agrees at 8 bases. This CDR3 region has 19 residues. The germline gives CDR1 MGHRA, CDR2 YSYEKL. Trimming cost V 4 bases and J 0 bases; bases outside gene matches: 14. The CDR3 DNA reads TGCGCCAGCAGCCGTCAGTCAGCGGGAGATAAGAGCTCCTACAATGAGCAGTTCTTC. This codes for CASSRQSAGDKSSYNEQFF.

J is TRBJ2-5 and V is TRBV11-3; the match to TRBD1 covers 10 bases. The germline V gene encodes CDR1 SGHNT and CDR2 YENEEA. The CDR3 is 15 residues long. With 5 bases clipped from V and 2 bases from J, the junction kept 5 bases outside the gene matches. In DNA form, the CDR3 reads TGTGCCAGCAGCCCCAGGGACAGGGGTCAAGAGACCCAGTACTTC. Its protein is CASSPRDRGQETQYF.

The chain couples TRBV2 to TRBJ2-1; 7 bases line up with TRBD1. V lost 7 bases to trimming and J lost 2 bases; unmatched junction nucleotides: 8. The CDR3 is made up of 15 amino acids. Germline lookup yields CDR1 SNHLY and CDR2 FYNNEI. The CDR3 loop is CASTSAGTAYNEQFF. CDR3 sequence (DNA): TGTGCCAGCACCTCAGCCGGGACAGCCTACAATGAGCAGTTCTTC.

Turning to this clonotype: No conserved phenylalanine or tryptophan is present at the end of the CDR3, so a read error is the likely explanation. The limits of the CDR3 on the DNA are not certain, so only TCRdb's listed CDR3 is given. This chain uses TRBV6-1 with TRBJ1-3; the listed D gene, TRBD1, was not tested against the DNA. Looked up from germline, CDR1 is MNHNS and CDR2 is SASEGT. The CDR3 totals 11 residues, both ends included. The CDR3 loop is CASTNSRGAAL.

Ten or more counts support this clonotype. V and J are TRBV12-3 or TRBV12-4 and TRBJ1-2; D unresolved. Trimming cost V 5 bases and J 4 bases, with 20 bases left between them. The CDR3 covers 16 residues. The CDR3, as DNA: TGTGCCAGCAGTGGGTGGGTGGGCGCTGGACGCTATGGCTACACCTTC. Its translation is CASSGWVGAGRYGYTF.

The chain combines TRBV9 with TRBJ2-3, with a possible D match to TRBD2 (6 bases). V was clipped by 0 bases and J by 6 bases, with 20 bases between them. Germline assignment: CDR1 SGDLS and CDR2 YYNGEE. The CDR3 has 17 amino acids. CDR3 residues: CASSVGSTSPPWDTQYF. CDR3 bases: TGTGCCAGCAGCGTAGGATCTACTAGCCCACCGTGGGATACGCAGTATTTT.

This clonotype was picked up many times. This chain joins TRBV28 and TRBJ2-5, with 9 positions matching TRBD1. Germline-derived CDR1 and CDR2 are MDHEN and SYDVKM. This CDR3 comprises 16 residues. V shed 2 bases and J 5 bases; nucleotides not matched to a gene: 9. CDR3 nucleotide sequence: TGTGCCAGCAGTTTACCGGACAGGGGATTTAGTGAGACCCAGTACTTC. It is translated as CASSLPDRGFSETQYF.

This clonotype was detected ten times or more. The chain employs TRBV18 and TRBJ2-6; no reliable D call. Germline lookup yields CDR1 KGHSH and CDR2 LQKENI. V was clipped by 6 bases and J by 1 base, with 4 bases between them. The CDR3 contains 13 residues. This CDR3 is CASSPSGANVLTF. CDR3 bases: TGTGCCAGCTCTCCTTCTGGGGCCAACGTCCTGACTTTC.

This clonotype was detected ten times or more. Here the CDR3 DNA reads TGCGCCAGCAGCTTGGGGGGGCTGAACACTGAAGCTTTCTTT. This sequence encodes CASSLGGLNTEAFF. The chain links TRBV5-1 to TRBJ1-1; weak D call: TRBD1 (6 bases). The CDR3 is made up of 14 amino acids. Germline V lookup: CDR1 SGHRS, CDR2 YFSETQ. V dropped 0 bases and J dropped 0 bases, with 6 bases sitting between them.

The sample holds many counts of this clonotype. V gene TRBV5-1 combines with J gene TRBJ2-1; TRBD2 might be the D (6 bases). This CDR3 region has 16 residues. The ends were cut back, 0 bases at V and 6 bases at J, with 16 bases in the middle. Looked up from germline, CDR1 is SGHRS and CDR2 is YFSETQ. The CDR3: CASSLGPGGTTNEQFF. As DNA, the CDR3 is TGCGCCAGCAGCTTGGGGCCCGGGGGAACTACCAATGAGCAGTTCTTC.

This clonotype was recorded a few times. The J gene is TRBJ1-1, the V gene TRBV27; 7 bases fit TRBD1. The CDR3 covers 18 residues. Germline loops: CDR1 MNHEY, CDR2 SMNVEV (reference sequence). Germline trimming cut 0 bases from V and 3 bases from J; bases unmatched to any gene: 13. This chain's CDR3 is CASSLSIRGRGGDTEAFF. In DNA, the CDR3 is TGTGCCAGCAGTTTATCGATAAGGGGCAGGGGGGGAGACACTGAAGCTTTCTTT.

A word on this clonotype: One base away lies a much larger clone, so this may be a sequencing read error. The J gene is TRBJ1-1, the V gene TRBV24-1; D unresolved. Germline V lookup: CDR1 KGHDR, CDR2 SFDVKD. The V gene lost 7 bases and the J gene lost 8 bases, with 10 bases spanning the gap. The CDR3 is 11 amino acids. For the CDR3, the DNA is TGTGCCACCAGGCCCTACAAGGAAGCTTTCTTT. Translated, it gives CATRPYKEAFF.

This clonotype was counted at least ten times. The CDR3 bases are TGTGCCAGCAGCGTAGGAGGGGGCCAAAACATTCAGTACTTC. Translation gives CASSVGGGQNIQYF. The rearrangement uses TRBV9 and TRBJ2-4; 7 nucleotides agree with TRBD1. Germline V lookup: CDR1 SGDLS, CDR2 YYNGEE. The CDR3 is 14 residues long. The V and J ends lost 0 bases and 5 bases, in that order; junction bases with no gene match: 2.

CDR3 sequence reads: CSAGLAGGPRVDTQYF. The CDR3 bases are TGCAGTGCTGGACTAGCGGGAGGACCCAGGGTAGATACGCAGTATTTT. V gene TRBV20-1 combines with J gene TRBJ2-3; 14 bases match TRBD2. Germline assignment: CDR1 DFQATT and CDR2 SNEGSKA (reference sequence). The CDR3 totals 16 residues. The junction had 9 bases not matched to a gene; V was cut back by 5 bases and J by 5 bases.